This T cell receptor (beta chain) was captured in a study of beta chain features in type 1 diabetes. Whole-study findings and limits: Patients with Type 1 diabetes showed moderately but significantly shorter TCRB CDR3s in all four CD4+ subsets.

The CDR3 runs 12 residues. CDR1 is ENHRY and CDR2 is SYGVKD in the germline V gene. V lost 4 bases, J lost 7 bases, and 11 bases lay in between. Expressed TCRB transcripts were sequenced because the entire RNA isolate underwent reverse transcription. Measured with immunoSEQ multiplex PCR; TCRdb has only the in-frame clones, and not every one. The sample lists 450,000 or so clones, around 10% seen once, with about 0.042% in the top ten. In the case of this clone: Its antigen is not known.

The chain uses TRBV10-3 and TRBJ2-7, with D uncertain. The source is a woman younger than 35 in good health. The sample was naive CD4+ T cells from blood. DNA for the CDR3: TGTGCCATCAGTGGAACTTCTCGGGAGCAGTACTTC. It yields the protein CAISGTSREQYF.